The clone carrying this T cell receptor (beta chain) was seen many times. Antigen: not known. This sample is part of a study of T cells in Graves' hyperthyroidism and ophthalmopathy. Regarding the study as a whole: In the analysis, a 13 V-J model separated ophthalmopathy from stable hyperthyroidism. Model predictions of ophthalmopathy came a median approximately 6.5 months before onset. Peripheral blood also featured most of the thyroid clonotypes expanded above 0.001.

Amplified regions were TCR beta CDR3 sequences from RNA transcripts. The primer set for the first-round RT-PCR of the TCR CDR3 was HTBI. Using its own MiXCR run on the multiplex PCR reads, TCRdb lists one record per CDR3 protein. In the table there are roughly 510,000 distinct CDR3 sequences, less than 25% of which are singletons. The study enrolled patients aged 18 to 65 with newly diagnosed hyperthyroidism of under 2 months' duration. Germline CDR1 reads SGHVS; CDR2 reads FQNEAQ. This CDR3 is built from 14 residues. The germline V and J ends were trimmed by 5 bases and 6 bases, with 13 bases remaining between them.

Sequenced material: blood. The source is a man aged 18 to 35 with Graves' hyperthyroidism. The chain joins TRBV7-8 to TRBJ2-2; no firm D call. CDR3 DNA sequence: TGTGCCAGCAGCGCGGACCCCCCGTCCGGGGAGCTGTTTTTT. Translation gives CASSADPPSGELFF.